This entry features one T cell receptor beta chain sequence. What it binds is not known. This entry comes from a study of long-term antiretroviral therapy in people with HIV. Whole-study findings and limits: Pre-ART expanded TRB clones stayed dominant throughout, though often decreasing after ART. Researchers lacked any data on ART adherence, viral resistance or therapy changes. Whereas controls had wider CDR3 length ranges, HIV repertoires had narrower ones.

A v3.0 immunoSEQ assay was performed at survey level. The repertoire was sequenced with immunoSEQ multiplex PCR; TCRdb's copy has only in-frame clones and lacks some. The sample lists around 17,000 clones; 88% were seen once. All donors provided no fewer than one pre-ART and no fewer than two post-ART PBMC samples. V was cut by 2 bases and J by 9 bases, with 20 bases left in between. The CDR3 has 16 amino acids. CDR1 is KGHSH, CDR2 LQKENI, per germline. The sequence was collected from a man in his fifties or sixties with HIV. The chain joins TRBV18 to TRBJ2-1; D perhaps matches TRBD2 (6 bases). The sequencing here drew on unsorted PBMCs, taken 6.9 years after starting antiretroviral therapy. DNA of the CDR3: TGTGCCAGCTCACCAAGCCACGGGAGAACGGTCGGTGAGCAGTTCTTC. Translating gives CASSPSHGRTVGEQFF.